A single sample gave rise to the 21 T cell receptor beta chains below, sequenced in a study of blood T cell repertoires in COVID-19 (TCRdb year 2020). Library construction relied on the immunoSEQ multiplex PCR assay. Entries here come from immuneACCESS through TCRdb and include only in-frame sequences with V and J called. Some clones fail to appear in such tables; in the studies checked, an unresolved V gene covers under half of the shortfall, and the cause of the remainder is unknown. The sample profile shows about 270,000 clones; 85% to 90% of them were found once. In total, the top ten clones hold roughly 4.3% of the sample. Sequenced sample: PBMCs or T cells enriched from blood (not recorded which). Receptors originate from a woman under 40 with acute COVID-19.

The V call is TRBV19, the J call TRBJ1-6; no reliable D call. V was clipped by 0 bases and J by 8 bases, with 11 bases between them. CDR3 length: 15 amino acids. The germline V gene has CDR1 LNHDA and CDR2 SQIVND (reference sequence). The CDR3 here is CASSIEGRRDSPLHF. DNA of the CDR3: TGTGCCAGTAGTATAGAAGGGAGAAGAGATTCACCCCTCCACTTT.

CDR3 in amino acids: CASSATEQSREFF. The CDR3 DNA follows: TGTGCCAGCAGCGCGACGGAGCAGTCGAGGGAGTTCTTC. This sequence joins TRBV13 and TRBJ2-1, with D possibly matching TRBD2 (5 bases). V was clipped by 5 bases and J by 14 bases, with 19 bases between them. CDR3 length: 13 amino acids. The germline V gene has CDR1 PRHDT and CDR2 FYEKMQ (reference sequence).

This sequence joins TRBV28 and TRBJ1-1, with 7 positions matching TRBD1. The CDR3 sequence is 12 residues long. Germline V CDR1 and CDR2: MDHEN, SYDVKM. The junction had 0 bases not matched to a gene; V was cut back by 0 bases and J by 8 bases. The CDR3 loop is CASSLWGQEAFF. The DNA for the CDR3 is TGTGCCAGCAGTTTATGGGGACAGGAAGCTTTCTTT.

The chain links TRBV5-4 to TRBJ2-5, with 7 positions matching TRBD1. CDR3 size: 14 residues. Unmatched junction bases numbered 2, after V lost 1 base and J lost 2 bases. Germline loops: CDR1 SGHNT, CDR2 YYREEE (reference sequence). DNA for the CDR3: TGTGCCAGCAGCTTGAGACAGGGTCAAGAGACCCAGTACTTC. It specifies CASSLRQGQETQYF.

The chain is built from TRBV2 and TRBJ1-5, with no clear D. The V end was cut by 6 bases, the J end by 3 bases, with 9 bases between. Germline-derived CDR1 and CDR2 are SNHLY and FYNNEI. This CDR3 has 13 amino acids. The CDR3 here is CASREEANQPQHF. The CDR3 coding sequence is TGTGCCAGCAGGGAGGAGGCCAATCAGCCCCAGCATTTT. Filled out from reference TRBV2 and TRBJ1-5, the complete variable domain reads EPEVTQTPSHQVTQMGQEVILRCVPISNHLYFYWYRQILGQKVEFLVSFYNNEISEKSEIFDDQFSVERPDGSNFTLKIRSTKLEDSAMYFCASREEANQPQHFGDGTRLSIL.

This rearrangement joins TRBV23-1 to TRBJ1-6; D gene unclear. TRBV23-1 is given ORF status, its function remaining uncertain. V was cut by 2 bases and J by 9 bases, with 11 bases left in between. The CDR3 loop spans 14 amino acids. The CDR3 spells CASSQMVLASPLHF. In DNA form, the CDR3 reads TGCGCCAGCAGTCAAATGGTGCTGGCTTCACCCCTCCACTTT.

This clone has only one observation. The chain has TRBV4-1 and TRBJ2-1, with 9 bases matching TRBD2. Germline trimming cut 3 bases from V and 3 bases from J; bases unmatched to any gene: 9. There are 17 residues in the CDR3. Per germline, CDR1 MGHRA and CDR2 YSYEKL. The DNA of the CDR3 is TGCGCCAGCAGCCAGTCTATAGCGGGAGATCTCTACAATGAGCAGTTCTTC. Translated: CASSQSIAGDLYNEQFF.

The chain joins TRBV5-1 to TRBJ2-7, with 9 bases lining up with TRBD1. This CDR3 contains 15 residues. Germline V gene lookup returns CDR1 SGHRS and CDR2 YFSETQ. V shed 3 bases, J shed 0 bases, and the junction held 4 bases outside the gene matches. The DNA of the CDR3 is TGCGCCAGCAGCTGGGGGACAGGGAGCTCCTACGAGCAGTACTTC. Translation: CASSWGTGSSYEQYF.

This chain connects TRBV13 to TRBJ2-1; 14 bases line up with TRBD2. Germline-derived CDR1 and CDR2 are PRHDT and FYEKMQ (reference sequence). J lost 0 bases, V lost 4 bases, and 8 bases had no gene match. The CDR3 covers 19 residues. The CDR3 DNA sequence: TGTGCCAGCAGCTCCGGCGGACTAGCGGGAGGTAACTCCTACAATGAGCAGTTCTTC. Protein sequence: CASSSGGLAGGNSYNEQFF.

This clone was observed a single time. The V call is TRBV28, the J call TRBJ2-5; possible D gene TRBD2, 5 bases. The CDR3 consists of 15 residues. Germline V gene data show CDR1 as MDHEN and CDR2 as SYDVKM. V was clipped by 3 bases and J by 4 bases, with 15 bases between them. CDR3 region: CASSLPSSTGETQYF. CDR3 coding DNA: TGTGCCAGCAGTTTGCCCTCTAGCACGGGAGAGACCCAGTACTTC.

The CDR3 DNA follows: TGTGCCAGCAGCCCAGGACTAGCCGGTGAGCAGTTCTTC. Translated, it gives CASSPGLAGEQFF. The chain joins TRBV3-1 (or the pseudogene TRBV3-2) to TRBJ2-1; 8 bases align to TRBD2. J was trimmed by 9 bases and V by 4 bases; bases with no gene match: 5. The germline V gene has CDR1 LGHDT and CDR2 YNNKEL (reference sequence). The CDR3 length is 13 residues.

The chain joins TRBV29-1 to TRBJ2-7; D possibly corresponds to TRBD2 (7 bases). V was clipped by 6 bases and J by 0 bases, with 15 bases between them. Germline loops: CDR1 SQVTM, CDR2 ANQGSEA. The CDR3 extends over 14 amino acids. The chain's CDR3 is CSVGGESVSYEQYF. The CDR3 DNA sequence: TGCAGCGTAGGGGGGGAGTCGGTCTCCTACGAGCAGTACTTC.

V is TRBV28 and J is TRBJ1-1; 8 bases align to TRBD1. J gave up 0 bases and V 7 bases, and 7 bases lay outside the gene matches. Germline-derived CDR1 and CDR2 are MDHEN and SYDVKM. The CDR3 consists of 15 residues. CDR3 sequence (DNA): TGTGCCAGCACGATATCAGGGGGCGTGAACACTGAAGCTTTCTTT. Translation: CASTISGGVNTEAFF.

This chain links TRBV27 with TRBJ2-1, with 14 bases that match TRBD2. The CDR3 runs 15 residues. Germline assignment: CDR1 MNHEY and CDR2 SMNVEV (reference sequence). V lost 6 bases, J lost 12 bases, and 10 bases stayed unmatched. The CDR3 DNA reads TGTGCCAGCAGACTACCGGGACTAGCGGGGGATCGGCAGTTCTTC. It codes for CASRLPGLAGDRQFF.

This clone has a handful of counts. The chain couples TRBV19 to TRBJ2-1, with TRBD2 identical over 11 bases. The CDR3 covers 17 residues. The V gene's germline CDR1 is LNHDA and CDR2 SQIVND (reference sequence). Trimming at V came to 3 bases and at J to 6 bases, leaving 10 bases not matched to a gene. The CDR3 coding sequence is TGTGCCAGTAGTATCAATTTTCTAGCGGGAGGCCCCAATGAGCAGTTCTTC. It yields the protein CASSINFLAGGPNEQFF.

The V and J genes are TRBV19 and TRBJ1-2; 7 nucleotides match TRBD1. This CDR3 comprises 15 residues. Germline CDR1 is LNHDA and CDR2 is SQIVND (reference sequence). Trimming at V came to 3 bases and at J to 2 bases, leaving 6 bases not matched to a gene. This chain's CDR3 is CASSISMTGNYGYTF. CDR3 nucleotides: TGTGCCAGTAGTATCTCTATGACAGGGAACTATGGCTACACCTTC.

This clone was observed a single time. The CDR3 DNA follows: TGTGCCAGCAGCCAAGTAATGGCTACCGGGGAGCTGTTTTTT. It codes for CASSQVMATGELFF. This chain connects TRBV14 to TRBJ2-2, with D unresolved. Germline CDR1 SGHDN, CDR2 FVKESK. Trimming cost V 1 base and J 5 bases, with 8 bases left between them. The CDR3 contains 14 residues.

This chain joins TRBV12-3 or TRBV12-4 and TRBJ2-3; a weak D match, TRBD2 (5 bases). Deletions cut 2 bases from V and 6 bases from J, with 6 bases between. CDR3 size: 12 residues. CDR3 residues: CASSLSGDTQYF. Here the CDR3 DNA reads TGTGCCAGCAGTTTATCGGGGGATACGCAGTATTTT.

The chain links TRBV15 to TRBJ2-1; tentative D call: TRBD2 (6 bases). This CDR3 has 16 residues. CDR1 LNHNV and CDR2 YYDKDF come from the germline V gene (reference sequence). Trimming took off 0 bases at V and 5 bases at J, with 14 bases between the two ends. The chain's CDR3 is CATSRDFGSLDNEQFF. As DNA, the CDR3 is TGTGCCACCAGCAGAGATTTCGGGAGCCTGGACAATGAGCAGTTCTTC.

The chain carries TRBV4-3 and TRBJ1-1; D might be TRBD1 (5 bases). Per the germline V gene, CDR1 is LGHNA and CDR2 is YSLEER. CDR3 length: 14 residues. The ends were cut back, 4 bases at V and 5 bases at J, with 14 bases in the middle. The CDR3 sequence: CASSLFGGGTEAFF. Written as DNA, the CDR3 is TGCGCCAGCAGCCTTTTTGGGGGAGGGACTGAAGCTTTCTTT.

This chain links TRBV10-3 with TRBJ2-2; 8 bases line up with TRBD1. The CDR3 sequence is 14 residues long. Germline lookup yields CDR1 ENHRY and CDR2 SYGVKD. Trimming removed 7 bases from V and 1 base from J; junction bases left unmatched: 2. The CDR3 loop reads CAITGTGNTGELFF. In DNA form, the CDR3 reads TGTGCCATCACAGGGACAGGGAACACCGGGGAGCTGTTTTTT.